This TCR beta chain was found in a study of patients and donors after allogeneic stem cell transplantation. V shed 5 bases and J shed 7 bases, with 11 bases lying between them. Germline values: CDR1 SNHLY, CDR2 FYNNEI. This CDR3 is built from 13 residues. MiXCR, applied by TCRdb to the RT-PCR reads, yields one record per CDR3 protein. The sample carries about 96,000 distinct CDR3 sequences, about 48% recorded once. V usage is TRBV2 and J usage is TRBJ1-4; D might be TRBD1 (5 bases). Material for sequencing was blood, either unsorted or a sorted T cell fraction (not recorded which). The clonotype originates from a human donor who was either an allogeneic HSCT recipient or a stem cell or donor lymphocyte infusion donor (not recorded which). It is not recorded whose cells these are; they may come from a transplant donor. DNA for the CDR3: TGTGCCAGCAGTAACACGGGACTTGAAAAACTGTTTTTT. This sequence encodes CASSNTGLEKLFF.